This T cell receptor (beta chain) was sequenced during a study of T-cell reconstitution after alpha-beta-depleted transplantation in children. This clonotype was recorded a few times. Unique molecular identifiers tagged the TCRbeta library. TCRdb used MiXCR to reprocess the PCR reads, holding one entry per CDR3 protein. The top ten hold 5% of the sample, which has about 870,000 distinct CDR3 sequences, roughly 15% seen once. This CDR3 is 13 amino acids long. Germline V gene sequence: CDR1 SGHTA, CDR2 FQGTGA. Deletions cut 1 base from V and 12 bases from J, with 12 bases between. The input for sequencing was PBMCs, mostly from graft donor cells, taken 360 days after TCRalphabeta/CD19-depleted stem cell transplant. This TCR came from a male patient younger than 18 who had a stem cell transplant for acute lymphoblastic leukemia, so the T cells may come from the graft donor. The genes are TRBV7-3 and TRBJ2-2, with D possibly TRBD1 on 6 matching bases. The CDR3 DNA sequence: TGTGCCAGCAGCTTAAGAGCACAGGGTCAGCTGTTTTTT. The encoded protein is CASSLRAQGQLFF. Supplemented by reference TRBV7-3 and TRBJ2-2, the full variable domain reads GAGVSQTPSNKVTEKGKYVELRCDPISGHTALYWYRQSLGQGPEFLIYFQGTGAADDSGLPNDRFFAVRPEGSVSTLKIQRTERGDSAVYLCASSLRAQGQLFFGEGSRLTVL.